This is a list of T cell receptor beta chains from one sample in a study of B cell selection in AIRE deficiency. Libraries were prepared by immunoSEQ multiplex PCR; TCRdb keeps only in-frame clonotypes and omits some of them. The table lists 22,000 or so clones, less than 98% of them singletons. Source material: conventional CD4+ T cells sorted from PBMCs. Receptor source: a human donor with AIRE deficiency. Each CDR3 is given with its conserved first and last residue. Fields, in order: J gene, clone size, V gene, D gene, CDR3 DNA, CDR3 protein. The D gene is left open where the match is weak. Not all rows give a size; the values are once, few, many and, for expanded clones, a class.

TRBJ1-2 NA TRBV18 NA TGTGCCAGCTCTCCCACGACAGGAGACTATGGCTACACCTTC CASSPTTGDYGYTF
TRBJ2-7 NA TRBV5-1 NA TGCGCCAGCAGCTTCCGACAGGTGCCGGACGAGCAGTACTTC CASSFRQVPDEQYF
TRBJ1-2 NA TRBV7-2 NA TGTGCCAGCAGCTCTAGGTGGGGGGACGGCTACACCTTC CASSSRWGDGYTF
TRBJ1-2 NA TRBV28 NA TGTGCCAGCAGAAGCCGCGGACGGCCTCCTAACTATGGCTACACCTTC CASRSRGRPPNYGYTF
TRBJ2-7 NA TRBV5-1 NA TGCGCCAGCAGGGGTCCGCAAGCGGATACCTACGAGCAGTACTTC CASRGPQADTYEQYF
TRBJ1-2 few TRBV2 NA TGTGCCAGCAGCGAGACAGAAGGTTCGGATGGCTACACCTTC CASSETEGSDGYTF
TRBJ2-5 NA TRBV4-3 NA TGCGCCAGCAGCCAAGATACCCGGGAGACCCAGTACTTC CASSQDTRETQYF
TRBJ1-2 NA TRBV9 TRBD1 TGTGCCAGCAGCGCCCGGGACAGGGTGGGTGGCTACACCTTC CASSARDRVGGYTF
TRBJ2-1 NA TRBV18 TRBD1 TGTGCCAGCTCGCCCTTGCAGGGGGCAGAGGAGCAGTTCTTC CASSPLQGAEEQFF
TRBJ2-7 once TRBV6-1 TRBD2 TGTGCCAGCAGGCTGGGGGGGTCCTCCTACGAGCAGTACTTC CASRLGGSSYEQYF